Shown below are 10 T cell receptor beta chains from a single sample sequenced in a study of blood T cell repertoires in COVID-19. The table came from immunoSEQ multiplex PCR; TCRdb's copy has only in-frame clones and leaves some out. The sample shows 25,000 to 40,000 clones, roughly 91% of them seen only once. Source material: peripheral blood. Every receptor here comes from a man between 70 and 80 years old with active or convalescent COVID-19.

V is TRBV19 and J is TRBJ2-1; the match to TRBD2 covers 13 bases. J was trimmed by 2 bases and V by 5 bases; bases with no gene match: 3. CDR3 length: 16 amino acids. The germline V gene encodes CDR1 LNHDA and CDR2 SQIVND (reference sequence). The CDR3 here is CASSPTSGRAYNEQFF. The CDR3, as DNA: TGTGCCAGTAGTCCCACTAGCGGGAGGGCCTACAATGAGCAGTTCTTC. The whole variable domain, remainder taken from reference TRBV19 and TRBJ2-1, is DGGITQSPKYLFRKEGQNVTLSCEQNLNHDAMYWYRQDPGQGLRLIYYSQIVNDFQKGDIAEGYSVSREKKESFPLTVTSAQKNPTAFYLCASSPTSGRAYNEQFFGPGTRLTVL.

The genes are TRBV29-1 and TRBJ1-2, with unresolved D. CDR1 and CDR2 (germline): SQVTM, ANQGSEA. The CDR3 sequence is 14 residues long. Trimming took 6 bases from V and 0 from J, leaving 14 bases between them. The CDR3 loop reads CSVNTRGANYGYTF. CDR3 sequence (DNA): TGCAGCGTAAACACCCGAGGAGCTAACTATGGCTACACCTTC.

The chain carries TRBV13 and TRBJ2-2, with 7 bases identical to TRBD1. Germline trimming cut 2 bases from V and 5 bases from J; bases unmatched to any gene: 8. CDR1 is PRHDT and CDR2 is FYEKMQ in the germline V gene (reference sequence). CDR3 length equals 16 residues. CDR3 nucleotides: TGTGCCAGCAGCTTAATCTTGGCAGGGGGAACCGGGGAGCTGTTTTTT. Translated, it gives CASSLILAGGTGELFF.

This chain uses TRBV19 with TRBJ2-7; tentatively, D is TRBD1 (5 bases). This CDR3 spans 15 amino acids. Germline lookup yields CDR1 LNHDA and CDR2 SQIVND (reference sequence). Trimming pared 5 bases from V and 3 bases from J, leaving 17 bases between. The CDR3: CASSEGVTVHYEQYF. The CDR3 DNA is TGTGCCAGTAGTGAAGGGGTGACAGTCCACTACGAGCAGTACTTC.

J is TRBJ1-1 and V is TRBV6-6; D gene unclear. The CDR3 runs 14 residues. V gave up 4 bases and J gave up 5 bases, with 14 bases separating them. CDR1 MNHNY and CDR2 SVGAGI come from the germline V gene (reference sequence). The CDR3 loop is CASSFKGETTEAFF. CDR3 bases: TGTGCCAGCAGTTTTAAGGGAGAGACTACTGAAGCTTTCTTT.

The chain has TRBV11-1 and TRBJ2-7, with 8 bases matching TRBD1. The ends lost 4 bases at V and 2 bases at J; junction bases unmatched: 7. CDR3 length: 15 residues. Germline CDR1 reads SGHAT; CDR2 reads FQDESV (reference sequence). This CDR3 reads CASSSGTGPTYEQYF. CDR3 in DNA: TGTGCCAGCAGCTCAGGGACAGGCCCAACCTACGAGCAGTACTTC.

The chain carries TRBV28 and TRBJ1-4; a weak D match, TRBD1 (5 bases). Germline-derived CDR1 and CDR2 are MDHEN and SYDVKM. This CDR3 contains 15 residues. V was cut by 6 bases and J by 0 bases, with 11 bases left in between. CDR3 bases: TGTGCCAGCAGCTACTCAGGGACAACTAATGAAAAACTGTTTTTT. It specifies CASSYSGTTNEKLFF.

The genes are TRBV18 and TRBJ2-2; D might be TRBD1 (6 bases). With 1 base removed from V and 6 bases from J, the gap between germline ends came to 12 bases. This CDR3 has 15 amino acids. Germline CDR1 and CDR2: KGHSH and LQKENI. The CDR3 loop reads CASSPLYRDSGELFF. The CDR3 nucleotides are TGTGCCAGCTCACCACTATACAGGGATTCCGGGGAGCTGTTTTTT. The variable domain in full, with the rest retrieved from reference TRBV18 and TRBJ2-2, is NAGVMQNPRHLVRRRGQEARLRCSPMKGHSHVYWYRQLPEEGLKFMVYLQKENIIDESGMPKERFSAEFPKEGPSILRIQQVVRGDSAAYFCASSPLYRDSGELFFGEGSRLTVL.

This chain links TRBV6-5 with TRBJ2-7, with 10 nucleotides matching TRBD1. The CDR3 totals 14 residues. V lost 2 bases and J lost 7; bases outside the gene matches: 5. Germline values: CDR1 MNHEY, CDR2 SVGAGI. The CDR3 DNA reads as TGTGCCAGCAGTTACCAGGGACAGGGGAGGGAGCAGTACTTC. Translated: CASSYQGQGREQYF.

This rearrangement joins TRBV4-2 to TRBJ1-2; 10 bases map to TRBD1. Germline lookup yields CDR1 LGHNA and CDR2 YNFKEQ. Trimming at V came to 1 base and at J to 4 bases, leaving 6 bases not matched to a gene. The CDR3 consists of 16 residues. CDR3: CASSQGGQGILYGYTF. Here the CDR3 DNA reads TGTGCCAGCAGCCAAGGGGGACAGGGGATCCTCTATGGCTACACCTTC.